This is a list of T cell receptor beta chains from one sample in a study of T cell changes during pregnancy in multiple sclerosis. Some clones are missing from TCRdb's copy, which holds only in-frame ones; the method was immunoSEQ multiplex PCR. Here the sample spans around 39,000 clones, approximately 92% being singletons. Sequences were derived from CD4+ T cells from peripheral blood mononuclear cells, sampled in the third trimester of pregnancy. The receptors shown here come from a female donor in good health, enrolled as a control in a pregnancy study. Both conserved end residues are part of each CDR3. Each record gives: J gene, D gene, V gene, CDR3 protein, CDR3 DNA. The D gene is left open where the match is weak.

>TRBJ2-2|NA|TRBV19
CASMESRGTNTGELFF
TGTGCCAGTATGGAGTCGAGGGGGACGAACACCGGGGAGCTGTTTTTT
>TRBJ2-7|NA|TRBV14
CASSPWQGSEQYF
TGTGCCAGCAGCCCATGGCAGGGGAGTGAGCAGTACTTC
>TRBJ2-5|NA|TRBV28
CASRHTAEVQGSQETQYF
TGTGCCAGCAGACATACCGCCGAAGTGCAGGGCTCCCAAGAGACCCAGTACTTC
>TRBJ1-3|TRBD1|TRBV30
CAWSVRQGENTIYF
TGTGCCTGGAGTGTAAGACAGGGCGAAAACACCATATATTTT
>TRBJ2-2|TRBD1|TRBV7-9
CASTGTGNTGELFF
TGTGCCAGCACCGGGACAGGGAATACCGGGGAGCTGTTTTTT
>TRBJ2-3|TRBD2|TRBV9
CASSVGLAGPTDTQYF
TGTGCCAGCAGCGTAGGACTAGCGGGGCCCACAGATACGCAGTATTTT
>TRBJ2-7|TRBD1|TRBV30
CAWTTGGQVYEQYF
TGTGCCTGGACTACAGGGGGACAGGTGTACGAGCAGTACTTC
>TRBJ2-1|NA|TRBV18
CASSPRDGSYNEQFF
TGTGCCAGCTCACCCAGGGATGGTTCCTACAATGAGCAGTTCTTC
>TRBJ2-3|TRBD2|TRBV7-3
CASSLRSGGTSTDTQYF
TGTGCCAGCAGCTTAAGGAGCGGGGGGACTAGCACAGATACGCAGTATTTT
>TRBJ2-1|TRBD2|TRBV18
CASSLSGTSSYNEQFF
TGTGCCAGCTCACTTTCCGGGACTAGCTCCTACAATGAGCAGTTCTTC
>TRBJ1-1|NA|TRBV6-1
CASSDQGSTEAFF
TGTGCCAGCAGTGATCAGGGAAGCACTGAAGCTTTCTTT
>TRBJ2-2|TRBD2|TRBV7-2
CASSLGLAGGNTGELFF
TGTGCCAGCAGCTTGGGACTAGCGGGGGGGAACACCGGGGAGCTGTTTTTT
>TRBJ2-1|NA|TRBV6-4
CASSLDFAVYNEQFF
TGTGCCAGCTCCCTGGACTTTGCAGTCTACAATGAGCAGTTCTTC
>TRBJ2-7|TRBD1|TRBV7-2
CASSHGTGMFNEQYF
TGTGCCAGCAGCCACGGGACAGGGATGTTCAACGAGCAGTACTTC
>TRBJ1-1|NA|TRBV6-4
CASIGHTEAFF
TGTGCCAGCATTGGCCACACTGAAGCTTTCTTT